This T cell receptor beta chain appears in the sequencing data of a study of CD8 T cells in ankylosing spondylitis. TCRdb ran MiXCR on the 5' RACE reads and lists one entry per CDR3 protein. The table records about 840,000 distinct CDR3 sequences, approximately 12% of them present only once. Study results and limitations: The clones that were linked to disease were reported to be significantly enriched in matched synovial fluid samples from ankylosing spondylitis patients. One TCR beta motif, made up of roughly eight highly homologous variants, appeared characteristic of ankylosing spondylitis blood.

In germline, CDR1 is SEHNR, CDR2 FQNEAQ (reference sequence). Trimming took 5 bases from V and 4 from J; bases not matched to a gene: 9. The length of the CDR3 is 15 residues. Remarks on this clonotype: As yet, its antigen is unknown.

Sequencing was carried out using blood, either unsorted or a sorted T cell fraction (not recorded which). The TCR was taken from a male donor with ankylosing spondylitis. This chain joins TRBV7-9 and TRBJ2-3, with 7 bases matching TRBD2. The CDR3 sequence is CASSSRDYSPDTQYF. Written as DNA, the CDR3 is TGTGCCAGCAGCAGCCGGGACTATAGCCCAGATACGCAGTATTTT.